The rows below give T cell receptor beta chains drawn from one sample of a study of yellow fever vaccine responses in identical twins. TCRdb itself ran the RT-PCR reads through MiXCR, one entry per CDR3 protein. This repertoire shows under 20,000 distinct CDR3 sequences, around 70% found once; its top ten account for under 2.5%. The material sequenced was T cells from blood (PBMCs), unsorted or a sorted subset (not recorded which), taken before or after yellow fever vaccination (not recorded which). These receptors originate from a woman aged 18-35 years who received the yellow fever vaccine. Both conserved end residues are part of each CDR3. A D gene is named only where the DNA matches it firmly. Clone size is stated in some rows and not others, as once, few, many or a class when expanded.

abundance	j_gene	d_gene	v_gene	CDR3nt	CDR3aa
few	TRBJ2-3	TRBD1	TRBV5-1	TGCGCCAGCAGCTTGGGTCCTGGACAGGGGGCTTTGAGGACAGATACGCAGTATTTT	CASSLGPGQGALRTDTQYF
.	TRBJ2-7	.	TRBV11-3	TGTGCCAGCAGCCGCGGATGGGAGCAGTACTTC	CASSRGWEQYF
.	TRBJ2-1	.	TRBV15	TGTGCCACCAGCCCGCTGCCTCGGCGGGCCGAGCAGTTCTTC	CATSPLPRRAEQFF
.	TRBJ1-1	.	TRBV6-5	TGTGCCAGCAGTTACGTTGCAGCTAACACTGAAGCTTTCTTT	CASSYVAANTEAFF
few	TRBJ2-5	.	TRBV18	TGTGCCAGCTCACCACCTAGCGTACAAGAGACCCAGTACTTC	CASSPPSVQETQYF
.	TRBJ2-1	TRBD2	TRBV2	TGTGCCAGCAAGGGGACTAGCGTCAATGAGCAGTTCTTC	CASKGTSVNEQFF
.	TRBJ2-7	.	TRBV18	TGTGCCAGCTCACCAGCCCAGACAGCGGCAAAGTTCTACGAGCAGTACTTC	CASSPAQTAAKFYEQYF
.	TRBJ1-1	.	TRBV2	TGTGCCAGCAGTGTAGGCAGAGACACTGAAGCTTTCTTT	CASSVGRDTEAFF
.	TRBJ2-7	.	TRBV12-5	TGTGCTAGTGGTTTGGTTCACAGGGCCTACGAGCAGTACTTC	CASGLVHRAYEQYF
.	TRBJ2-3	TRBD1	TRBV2	TGTGCCAGCAGTGACCCCTACTCCGGGACAGGGTACACAGATACGCAGTATTTT	CASSDPYSGTGYTDTQYF
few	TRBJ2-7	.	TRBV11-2	TGTGCCAGCAGCTTTTTTAAGGGAACCGAGCAGTACTTC	CASSFFKGTEQYF
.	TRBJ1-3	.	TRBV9	TGTGCCAGCAGCGTAGCGGACAGTGGAAACACCATATATTTT	CASSVADSGNTIYF
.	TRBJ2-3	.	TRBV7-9	TGTGCCAGCAGCTTAGGGGAGACAGACACAGATACGCAGTATTTT	CASSLGETDTDTQYF
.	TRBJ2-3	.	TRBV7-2	TGTGCCAGCAGCCCGAGTACTAGTTCCTCGGATACGCAGTATTTT	CASSPSTSSSDTQYF
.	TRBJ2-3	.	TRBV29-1	TGCAGCGCCGCCGCAACGGCTAGCGTCGGAGATACGCAGTATTTT	CSAAATASVGDTQYF
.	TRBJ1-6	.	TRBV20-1	TGCAGACACCGGGCTGAGCATAATTCACCCCTCCACTTT	CRHRAEHNSPLHF
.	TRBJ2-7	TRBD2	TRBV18	TGTGCCAGCTCACCAGAAAGCGGGAGGCCCCACTCCTACGAGCAGTACTTC	CASSPESGRPHSYEQYF
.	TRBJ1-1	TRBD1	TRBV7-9	TGTGCCAGCAGCTTCCCGACAGGGAGCACTGAAGCTTTCTTT	CASSFPTGSTEAFF
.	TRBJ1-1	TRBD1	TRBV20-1	TGCAGGGGTGCAGGGGGCGATTACACTGAAGCTTTCTTT	CRGAGGDYTEAFF
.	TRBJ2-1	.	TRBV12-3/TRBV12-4	TGTGCCAGCAGGGGGACATACTACAATGAGCAGTTCTTC	CASRGTYYNEQFF
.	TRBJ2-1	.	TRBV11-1	TGTGCCAGCAGCTTAATCGGCCAGGTGAACAATGAGCAGTTCTTC	CASSLIGQVNNEQFF
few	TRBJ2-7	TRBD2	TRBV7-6	TGTGCCAGCAGCCGGGGACTAGCGGGCATGGGAGAGCAGTACTTC	CASSRGLAGMGEQYF
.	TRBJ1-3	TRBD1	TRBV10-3	TGTGCCATCAATTCCGACAGGGCAGTAACTGGAAACACCATATATTTT	CAINSDRAVTGNTIYF
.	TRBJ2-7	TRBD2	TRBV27	TGTGCCAGCAGTTTAAGGGGACTAGCGGGAGTTCCCCCCTACGAGCAGTACTTC	CASSLRGLAGVPPYEQYF
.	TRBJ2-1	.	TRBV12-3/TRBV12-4	TGTGCCAGCAGTTTAGGGGTCACCTCCTACAATGAGCAGTTCTTC	CASSLGVTSYNEQFF
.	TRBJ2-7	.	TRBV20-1	TGCAGTGCTAGAATCCGTTACGAGCAGTACTTC	CSARIRYEQYF
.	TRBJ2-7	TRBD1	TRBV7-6	TGTGCCAGCAGCGTAGACAGGGGGCCATCCTACGAGCAGTACTTC	CASSVDRGPSYEQYF
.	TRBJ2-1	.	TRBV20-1	TGCAGTGCAAGCTACAATGAGCAGTTCTTC	CSASYNEQFF
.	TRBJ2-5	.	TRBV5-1	TGCGCCAGCAGCCCCGGGACGAACCAAGAGACCCAGTACTTC	CASSPGTNQETQYF
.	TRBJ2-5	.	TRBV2	TGTGCCAGCAGAAACAGGGCCGCGGCACAAGAGACCCAGTACTTC	CASRNRAAAQETQYF
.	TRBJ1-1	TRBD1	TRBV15	TGTGCCACCAGCAGCCAGTACAGGGGGAACACTGAAGCTTTCTTT	CATSSQYRGNTEAFF
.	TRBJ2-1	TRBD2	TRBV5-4	TGTGCCAGCAGCCAGGACCCTAGCGGCGAGCAGTTCTTC	CASSQDPSGEQFF
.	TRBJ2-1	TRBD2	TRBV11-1	TGTGCCAGCAGCCTTACTAGCGTAAATTACAATGAGCAGTTCTTC	CASSLTSVNYNEQFF
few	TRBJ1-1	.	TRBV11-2	TGTGCCAGCAGGCTCGGGACTTACACTGAAGCTTTCTTT	CASRLGTYTEAFF
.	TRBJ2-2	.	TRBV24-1	TGTGCCACCAGTGATTCCTTTGGGACGGGGAACACCGGGGAGCTGTTTTTT	CATSDSFGTGNTGELFF
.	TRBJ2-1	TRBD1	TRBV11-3	TGTGCCAGCAGCTTTAGGACAGGGGGCCTATACAATGAGCAGTTCTTC	CASSFRTGGLYNEQFF
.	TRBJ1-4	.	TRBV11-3	TGTGCCAGCAGCTTTATGGACAGCAGAAATGAAAAACTGTTTTTT	CASSFMDSRNEKLFF
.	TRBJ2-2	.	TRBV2	TGTGCCAGCATCATACAGGGGAACACCGGGGAGCTGTTTTTT	CASIIQGNTGELFF
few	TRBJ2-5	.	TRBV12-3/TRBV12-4	TGTGCCAGCAGTTTTTGGCCGTACCAAGAGACCCAGTACTTC	CASSFWPYQETQYF
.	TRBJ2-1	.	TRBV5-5	TGTGCCAGCAGCTTAGGACCGAGGGATGAGCAGTTCTTC	CASSLGPRDEQFF
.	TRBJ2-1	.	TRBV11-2	TGTGCCAGCAGCTTAGAGGTCGGTGAGCAGTTCTTC	CASSLEVGEQFF
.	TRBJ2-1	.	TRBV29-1	TGCAGCGTTGAACAGGCAGGGCTCTCCTACAATGAGCAGTTCTTC	CSVEQAGLSYNEQFF
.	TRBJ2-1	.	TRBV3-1	TGTGCCAGCAGCCAAGGGGCGGTCGTCTCCTACAATGAGCAGTTCTTC	CASSQGAVVSYNEQFF
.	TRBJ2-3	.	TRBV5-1	TGCGCCAGCAGCCCCCGAACCGATAGACCCGCGCAGTATTTT	CASSPRTDRPAQYF
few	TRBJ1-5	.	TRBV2	TGTGCCAGCAGTGGGGGTAGCAATCAGCCCCAGCATTTT	CASSGGSNQPQHF
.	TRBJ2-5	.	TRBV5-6	TGTGCCAGCAGCAGGAGAGGCGAGACCCAGTACTTC	CASSRRGETQYF
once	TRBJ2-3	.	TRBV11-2	TGTGCCAGCAGCTTAGTGAGGACAGATACGCAGTATTTT	CASSLVRTDTQYF
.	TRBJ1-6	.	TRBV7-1	TGTGCCAGCAGCCTCCGGGCCGAGAAGACCAATTCACCCCTCCACTTT	CASSLRAEKTNSPLHF
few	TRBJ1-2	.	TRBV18	TGTGCCAGCTCGCCGGACGGGGGCTATGGCTACACCTTC	CASSPDGGYGYTF
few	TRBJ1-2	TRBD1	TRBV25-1	TGTGCCAGCAGTGAATGGGCAGGGGGAAGTATCTATGGCTACACCTTC	CASSEWAGGSIYGYTF
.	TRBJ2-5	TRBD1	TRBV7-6	TGTGCCAGCAGCTTGGAGCCAGGGGGCCCACAGACCCAGTACTTC	CASSLEPGGPQTQYF
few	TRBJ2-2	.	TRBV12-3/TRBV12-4	TGTGCCAGCAGGGATTTAGTAGGGGAGCTGTTTTTT	CASRDLVGELFF
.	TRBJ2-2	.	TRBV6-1	TGTGCCAGCAGTAAAGCCACAGGTGCGGCCGGGGAGCTGTTTTTT	CASSKATGAAGELFF
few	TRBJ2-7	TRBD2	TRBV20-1	TGCAGTGCTCTGACTAGCGGGAGGGTATACGAGCAGTACTTC	CSALTSGRVYEQYF
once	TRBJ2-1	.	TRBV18	TGTGCCAGCTCACCACCTTCGCAAAATGAGCAGTTCTTC	CASSPPSQNEQFF